This entry lists 5 T cell receptor beta chains sequenced from one sample in a study of CD8+ T cells in alopecia areata. Treatment reported: oral pan-JAK inhibitor, 5-10 mg twice daily. It was cDNA, reverse transcribed from extracted RNA, that served as the sequencing template. Clones were sequenced by immunoSEQ multiplex PCR, and TCRdb holds only the in-frame ones, with some missing. Of 80,000 to 95,000 clones listed, about 44% are singletons. The source material was CD8+ T cells sorted from blood, sampled at week 24, from a patient treated with tofacitinib. Receptors were obtained from a human donor with alopecia areata.

V is TRBV30 and J is TRBJ2-1; no definite D call. The CDR3 loop spans 15 amino acids. Looked up from germline, CDR1 is GTSNPN and CDR2 is SVGIG (reference sequence). V was pared by 4 bases and J by 0 bases, with 13 bases between. DNA for the CDR3: TGTGCCTGGAATCCGTCTGCGTCCTCCTACAATGAGCAGTTCTTC. This codes for CAWNPSASSYNEQFF.

This rearrangement joins TRBV9 to TRBJ2-7; the D is unclear. The CDR3 spans 11 residues. The germline CDR1 and CDR2 sequences are SGDLS and YYNGEE. Trimming removed 0 bases from V and 5 bases from J, with 3 bases in between. CDR3 region: CASSVGDEQYF. The CDR3 nucleotides read TGTGCCAGCAGCGTAGGGGACGAGCAGTACTTC.

The chain recombines TRBV4-1 with TRBJ2-1; unclear D gene. Trimming left V 4 bases short and J 8 bases short, with 9 bases between. Germline CDR1 reads MGHRA; CDR2 reads YSYEKL. This CDR3 contains 12 residues. The CDR3 is CASSLRPHEQFF. The CDR3 DNA reads as TGCGCCAGCAGCCTCCGACCCCATGAGCAGTTCTTC.

This chain connects TRBV6-6 to TRBJ2-7, with 8 positions matching TRBD2. The V gene's germline CDR1 is MNHNY and CDR2 SVGAGI (reference sequence). J lost 4 bases, V lost 0 bases, and 8 bases had no gene match. The CDR3 consists of 16 residues. The CDR3 region is CASSYSSGTSGYEQYF. The CDR3 nucleotides read TGTGCCAGCAGTTACTCCTCCGGAACTAGCGGATACGAGCAGTACTTC.

This chain uses TRBV5-6 with TRBJ1-5; the D gene is possibly TRBD1 (5 bases). Germline CDR1 SGHDT, CDR2 YYEEEE. Trimming removed 1 base from V and 4 bases from J, with 9 bases in between. There are 14 residues in the CDR3. The CDR3 DNA is TGTGCCAGCAGCTTGATTCGGGGGAATCAGCCCCAGCATTTT. Encoded protein: CASSLIRGNQPQHF.